This note documents a single TCR beta chain sequence. It lacks a known antigen. No per-base quality is available; no much larger clone lies one base away. Collaborating institutions collected whole blood in K2EDTA tubes following their own protocols. For TCRbeta analysis, collaborators shipped samples as frozen whole blood, isolated PBMCs, or DNA extracted from either of those sample types. Inclusive of the bounding cysteine and phenylalanine, the CDR3 is 17 residues long. The DNA shown is the 51-base CDR3, in frame from base 1. The germline V gene (reference sequence) supplies CDR1 SGHNT and CDR2 YYREEE. From V the trimming removes 0 bases and from J it removes 6 bases, while the gene matches leave 10 bases of the junction unaccounted for. The source of the sample is a study of blood T cell repertoires in COVID-19 (TCRdb year 2020). Study-level background: The collaborator samples originated in the United States, Italy and Spain and spanned the acute and convalescent phases of COVID-19. The repertoires were released in a freely available public database meant as a resource for research on the immune response to SARS-CoV-2. A de-identified subject ID, COVID-19 status, age in years and sex were almost always included in the sample metadata. Where available, HLA class I and class II types were obtained from metadata supplied by the sample provider rather than from assay-based typing. The dataset comprised deeply sampled blood TCRbeta repertoires from subjects exposed to, actively infected with, or recovered from COVID-19. The samples were drawn from two sources: the first 160 participants of the ongoing ImmuneRACE study, and 1,254 subjects contributed by 6 global collaborators. The prospective study material was composed of cDNA or gDNA derived from T cells, B-cell-depleted T cells, or PBMCs. Study-wide findings and limitations: Clinical and demographic metadata were provided uncurated, with the amount varying by source and participant.

TCRbeta CDR3 regions were amplified from genomic DNA using the immunoSEQ Assay, a bias-controlled multiplex PCR. In the authors' own workflow: The number of nucleated cells in each sample was estimated from the amplification of reference gene primers within the assay. To quantify the absolute abundance of each unique TCRbeta CDR3 rearrangement, sequence reads were collapsed and filtered. For each sample, productive Simpson clonality was calculated as the square root of Simpson's diversity index over productive rearrangements. TCRdb provides this immuneACCESS table in a form limited to in-frame rearrangements. Some clones are lacking; in checked studies, under half of them reflect an unresolved V gene, and why the rest are absent is not known. V, J and clone size are those of that table, while D and trimming were read from the DNA. The sample contains about 75,000 clones, around 80% of them found a single time. 20% to 25% of the sample lies in the top ten.

Input material: peripheral blood. This chain is built from TRBV5-4 and TRBJ2-1; 9 nucleotides in the junction match TRBD2. The TCR originated in a woman aged 50 to 60 with acute or convalescent COVID-19. The DNA reads as follows: TGTGCCAGCAGCTTGGAGGAGTGGCGGGAGGGCCGCAATGAGCAGTTCTTC. The resulting protein is CASSLEEWREGRNEQFF.